These 15 T cell receptor beta chains were sequenced from one sample in a study of vaccination and CD4 T cells after COVID-19. Their antigens remain unidentified. With the Oncomine TCR Beta short-read assay, DNA from cultured CD4+ T cells was sequenced. TCRdb itself ran the PCR reads through MiXCR, one entry per CDR3 protein. Of roughly 12,000 distinct CDR3 sequences in the sample, roughly 60% were seen once. Treatment noted: roughly 11-day PBMC culture with coronavirus spike peptide pools or control peptides (ViraFEST assay). Sequencing was performed on CD4+ T cells from blood, cultured in vitro. These TCRs come from a human donor who had recovered from COVID-19.

The rearrangement joins TRBV20-1 to TRBJ2-7; 14 nucleotides agree with TRBD2. Trimming took 3 bases from V and 6 from J; bases not matched to a gene: 10. Germline V CDR1 and CDR2: DFQATT, SNEGSKA (reference sequence). This CDR3 comprises 16 residues. DNA of the CDR3: TGCAGTGCTAGTTTGGTCCAGACTAGCGGGAGGGGCGAGCAGTACTTC. This codes for CSASLVQTSGRGEQYF.

The chain couples TRBV24-1 to TRBJ2-3, with 10 positions matching TRBD2. This CDR3 is 15 amino acids long. Germline assignment: CDR1 KGHDR and CDR2 SFDVKD. Germline trimming cut 7 bases from V and 4 bases from J; bases unmatched to any gene: 7. The CDR3 sequence: CATSASGSFPDTQYF. The CDR3, as DNA: TGTGCCACCAGCGCTAGCGGGAGCTTTCCAGATACGCAGTATTTT.

This rearrangement joins TRBV6-1 to TRBJ2-5; 7 nucleotides agree with TRBD1. The length of the CDR3 is 16 residues. Trimming cost V 6 bases and J 4 bases; bases outside gene matches: 14. The germline V gene encodes CDR1 MNHNS and CDR2 SASEGT. CDR3 nucleotide sequence: TGTGCCAGCAGCCGACCCCAGACAGGGATTGGAGAGACCCAGTACTTC. Translating it yields CASSRPQTGIGETQYF.

The chain links TRBV25-1 to TRBJ1-6; D possibly corresponds to TRBD1 (5 bases). The CDR3 runs to 13 residues. Trimming took 8 bases from V and 9 from J, leaving 14 bases between them. In germline, CDR1 is MGHDK, CDR2 SYGVNS. The CDR3 loop reads CASAWGVFSPLHF. CDR3 coding DNA: TGTGCCAGCGCATGGGGGGTCTTTTCACCCCTCCACTTT.

This chain links TRBV6-2 or TRBV6-3 with TRBJ2-6; D gene uncertain. The CDR3 loop spans 16 amino acids. Trimming removed 2 bases at V and 0 bases at J, with 8 bases between. Looked up from germline, CDR1 is MNHEY and CDR2 is SVGEGT. CDR3 protein: CASSYTSGSGANVLTF. CDR3 nucleotide sequence: TGTGCCAGCAGTTACACATCGGGCTCTGGGGCCAACGTCCTGACTTTC.

The chain couples TRBV10-2 to TRBJ2-4; a possible D gene is TRBD2 (6 bases). V shed 4 bases and J shed 6 bases, with 10 bases lying between them. Germline values: CDR1 WSHSY, CDR2 SAAADI. The CDR3 extends over 13 amino acids. CDR3 nucleotides: TGCGCCAGCAGTGCTGGGGGGACAAACATTCAGTACTTC. The encoded protein is CASSAGGTNIQYF.

This clonotype showed up just a few times. The chain uses TRBV6-1 and TRBJ2-1, with 8 nucleotides matching TRBD2. The V gene end was trimmed by 2 bases and the J gene end by 0 bases; junction bases not matched to a gene: 0. The CDR3 has 15 residues. Germline V gives CDR1 MNHNS, CDR2 SASEGT. CDR3 residues: CASSELAGSYNEQFF. The CDR3, as DNA: TGTGCCAGCAGTGAACTAGCGGGCTCCTACAATGAGCAGTTCTTC.

This clonotype is categorized as medium-sized. The CDR3 loop reads CASSRSRDGDQYF. The CDR3, as DNA: TGTGCCAGCAGTCGTTCCAGGGACGGGGATCAGTACTTC. The rearrangement joins TRBV6-1 to TRBJ2-7; tentatively, D is TRBD1 or TRBD2 (5 bases each). Germline assignment: CDR1 MNHNS and CDR2 SASEGT. V lost 5 bases to trimming and J lost 10 bases, with 18 bases between them. The CDR3 contains 13 residues.

This clonotype showed up just a few times. This chain connects TRBV20-1 to TRBJ2-1, with no clear D. This CDR3 spans 11 amino acids. Trimming left V 4 bases short and J 7 bases short, with 8 bases between. Germline values: CDR1 DFQATT, CDR2 SNEGSKA (reference sequence). CDR3 amino acids: CSATRSNEQFF. For the CDR3, the DNA is TGCAGTGCTACCAGAAGTAATGAGCAGTTCTTC.

This clonotype ranks as large. V usage is TRBV5-4 and J usage is TRBJ2-3; 8 positions match TRBD2. In germline, CDR1 is SGHNT, CDR2 YYREEE (reference sequence). J gave up 4 bases and V 7 bases, and 8 bases lay outside the gene matches. The CDR3 consists of 14 residues. CDR3 sequence (DNA): TGTGCCAGCGGTGCGGGAGGATTCCCAGATACGCAGTATTTT. Protein: CASGAGGFPDTQYF.

This clonotype was observed once. The V call is TRBV20-1, the J call TRBJ2-3, with 16 bases lining up with TRBD2. J was trimmed by 5 bases and V by 2 bases; bases with no gene match: 10. CDR3 length equals 18 residues. Germline CDR1 reads DFQATT; CDR2 reads SNEGSKA (reference sequence). Here the CDR3 reads CSARLLGTSGRALDTQYF. Written as DNA, the CDR3 is TGCAGTGCTAGACTCCTGGGGACTAGCGGGAGGGCCCTAGATACGCAGTATTTT.

The V call is TRBV20-1, the J call TRBJ2-2; 15 nucleotides agree with TRBD2. CDR1 DFQATT and CDR2 SNEGSKA come from the germline V gene (reference sequence). The CDR3 loop spans 18 amino acids. After removal of 5 bases from V and 4 bases from J, the junction contained 11 bases not matched to a gene. The CDR3 here is CSAPRTSGRGVGTGELFF. The CDR3 DNA follows: TGCAGTGCTCCCCGGACTAGCGGGAGGGGGGTGGGCACCGGGGAGCTGTTTTTT.

The gene calls are TRBV20-1 and TRBJ2-5, with TRBD1 matching 12 bases. The CDR3 runs 15 residues. Germline V gene lookup returns CDR1 DFQATT and CDR2 SNEGSKA (reference sequence). Trimming removed 1 base from V and 9 bases from J; junction bases left unmatched: 9. The CDR3 coding sequence is TGCAGTGCTAGAGCCCCGGGACAGGGGGCTCAGGCCCAGTACTTC. Its protein product is CSARAPGQGAQAQYF.

The chain employs TRBV20-1 and TRBJ1-6, with D unclear. The V gene's germline CDR1 is DFQATT and CDR2 SNEGSKA (reference sequence). The CDR3 runs to 15 residues. V was clipped by 5 bases and J by 10 bases, with 21 bases between them. The CDR3 DNA follows: TGCAGTGCTCGAAACGACCCGCCGGTGAGCTCACCCCTCCACTTT. It codes for CSARNDPPVSSPLHF.

Turning to this clonotype: A junction end diverges from the germline sequence, so it may reflect a read error. CDR3 protein: CASSVAVGKTQYF. In DNA form, the CDR3 reads TGTGCCAGCAGCGTAGCGGTGGGGAAGACCCAGTACTTC. The rearrangement joins TRBV7-8 to TRBJ2-5; possible D gene TRBD2, 6 bases. CDR3 length: 13 residues. Looked up from germline, CDR1 is SGHVS and CDR2 is FQNEAQ.